Listed below are T cell receptor beta chains from one sample, sequenced in a study of blood T cell repertoires in COVID-19. Assay: immunoSEQ multiplex PCR; the TCRdb copy retains only in-frame clones and omits some. Of about 330,000 clones in the sample, 65% to 90% were seen once. Sequenced sample: peripheral blood. The receptors derive from a human donor in a cohort sampled during active COVID-19. CDR3s include the opening cysteine and the closing phenylalanine or tryptophan. A D gene is named only where the DNA matches it firmly. Part of the rows lack a size; the others show once, few, many or a class for expanded clones.

V	size	J	D	CDR3	DNA
TRBV7-2	.	TRBJ2-3	TRBD2	CASSVSRGGTDTQYF	TGTGCCAGCAGCGTCTCGCGGGGGGGCACAGATACGCAGTATTTT
TRBV19	.	TRBJ1-5	TRBD1	CASSIGDRPNQPQHF	TGTGCCAGTAGTATTGGGGACAGGCCCAATCAGCCCCAGCATTTT
TRBV6-5	few	TRBJ2-7	.	CASSFDRYEQYF	TGTGCCAGCAGTTTCGACAGGTACGAGCAGTACTTC
TRBV5-4	.	TRBJ2-7	.	CASSFRGRTYEQYF	TGTGCCAGCAGCTTTCGAGGAAGGACCTACGAGCAGTACTTC
TRBV7-9	.	TRBJ1-2	TRBD1	CASIAFIQGAGGYTF	TGTGCCAGCATCGCCTTTATACAGGGGGCAGGAGGCTACACCTTC
TRBV13	.	TRBJ2-3	.	CASSFGGTSTDTQYF	TGTGCCAGCAGCTTCGGGGGAACTAGCACAGATACGCAGTATTTT
TRBV5-1	.	TRBJ2-5	.	CASSLVGGDKYQETQYF	TGCGCCAGCAGCTTGGTGGGTGGGGACAAGTACCAAGAGACCCAGTACTTC
TRBV7-8	.	TRBJ1-2	TRBD1	CASSPGTGGDFYGYTF	TGTGCCAGCAGCCCTGGGACAGGGGGAGATTTCTATGGCTACACCTTC
TRBV15	once	TRBJ1-2	.	CATSPQGRLDYGYTF	TGTGCCACCAGCCCCCAGGGGCGGCTTGACTATGGCTACACCTTC
TRBV30	.	TRBJ1-2	.	CAWSGLQGRFRYTF	TGTGCCTGGTCGGGCCTACAGGGCCGCTTTCGCTACACCTTC
TRBV9	.	TRBJ1-1	.	CASSALNTEAFF	TGTGCCAGCAGCGCTCTCAACACTGAAGCTTTCTTT
TRBV5-6	.	TRBJ1-2	.	CASSPGHNYGYTF	TGTGCCAGCAGTCCAGGACACAACTATGGCTACACCTTC
TRBV18	once	TRBJ2-5	.	CASSHEPGLGEETQYF	TGTGCCAGCTCGCACGAACCGGGACTGGGAGAAGAGACCCAGTACTTC
TRBV18	few	TRBJ1-1	.	CASSPGLNTEAFF	TGTGCCAGCTCACCAGGGCTGAACACTGAAGCTTTCTTT
TRBV14	.	TRBJ2-1	.	CASSQDPGVSYNEQFF	TGTGCCAGCAGCCAAGATCCCGGAGTGTCGTACAATGAGCAGTTCTTC
TRBV28	.	TRBJ2-7	TRBD1	CASSPGTGGRYEQYF	TGTGCCAGCAGCCCCGGGACAGGGGGCCGGTACGAGCAGTACTTC
TRBV7-2	.	TRBJ2-7	TRBD2	CASSSTSGGAYEQYF	TGTGCCAGCAGCTCTACTAGCGGGGGGGCCTACGAGCAGTACTTC